This T cell receptor (beta chain) emerged from a study of blood T cell repertoires in COVID-19. The wider study: Acute-phase and convalescent COVID-19 samples originated in the United States, Italy and Spain. PBMCs, B-cell-depleted T cells, or T cells were the source of the cDNA or gDNA that made up the material.

Methods used by the authors: Estimation of nucleated cell counts relied on the amplification of reference gene primers. Generated by immunoSEQ multiplex PCR, the TCRdb table keeps only in-frame clones and is missing some. V, J and clone size are taken as reported in that table, and D and trimming were inferred from the DNA itself. The sample holds about 75,000 clones, approximately 79% seen once. Trimming removed 6 bases from V and 3 bases from J; junction bases left unmatched: 8. CDR3 length: 16 residues. Germline CDR1 MNHEY, CDR2 SMNVEV (reference sequence). The V call is TRBV27, the J call TRBJ1-2, with TRBD1 matching over 12 bases. The clonotype was recovered from a woman over 75 with active or convalescent COVID-19. The specimen was peripheral blood. The CDR3 DNA reads TGTGCCAGCAGCCGGGACAGGGGGCGCGGTGACTATGGCTACACCTTC. This codes for CASSRDRGRGDYGYTF.